Listed here are 5 T cell receptor beta chains from one sample, sequenced in a study of identical twins. Each CDR3 protein gets one entry after TCRdb re-called the 5' RACE reads with MiXCR. The data hold about 530,000 distinct CDR3 sequences, with 13% to 15% observed a single time. These sequences were also reported in another study, on yellow fever vaccine responses in identical twins.

The material sequenced was CD4+ T cells sorted from blood. The source of these receptors is a woman between 18 and 29 years old in good health.

The V gene is TRBV12-3 or TRBV12-4, the J gene TRBJ1-6, with D maybe TRBD1 (5 bases). This CDR3 is built from 15 residues. V lost 6 bases and J lost 6, with 15 bases in between. CDR3 nucleotide sequence: TGTGCCAGCAGCTTGGGCCCGGGGCCTAATTCACCCCTCCACTTT. This sequence encodes CASSLGPGPNSPLHF.

This clonotype was counted a few times. The gene calls are TRBV11-2 and TRBJ2-3, with 8 bases lining up with TRBD2. The CDR3 contains 16 residues. V trimming: 0 bases; J trimming: 1 base; junction bases outside the gene matches: 3. CDR1 is SGHAT, CDR2 FQNNGV, per germline. The CDR3 nucleotides read TGTGCCAGCAGCTTAGAGGTTAGCGGGGGCACAGATACGCAGTATTTT. Translated, it gives CASSLEVSGGTDTQYF. The full variable domain, with the rest looked up from reference TRBV11-2 and TRBJ2-3, is EAGVAQSPRYKIIEKRQSVAFWCNPISGHATLYWYQQILGQGPKLLIQFQNNGVVDDSQLPKDRFSAERLKGVDSTLKIQPAKLEDSAVYLCASSLEVSGGTDTQYFGPGTRLTVL.

The chain employs TRBV5-1 and TRBJ2-1, with TRBD2 matching over 9 bases. J gave up 4 bases and V 7 bases, and 6 bases lay outside the gene matches. The germline gives CDR1 SGHRS, CDR2 YFSETQ. The CDR3 extends over 14 amino acids. The CDR3 coding sequence is TGCGCCAGCGCGACTAGCGGTCCATACAATGAGCAGTTCTTC. As protein: CASATSGPYNEQFF.

V usage is TRBV9 and J usage is TRBJ2-2; D not certain. Germline values: CDR1 SGDLS, CDR2 YYNGEE. Trimming left V 0 bases short and J 2 bases short, with 8 bases between. The CDR3 is 15 residues long. The CDR3 loop reads CASSVVAGNTGELFF. CDR3 DNA: TGTGCCAGCAGCGTAGTGGCAGGAAACACCGGGGAGCTGTTTTTT. Together with reference TRBV9 and TRBJ2-2, the CDR3 gives the full variable domain: DSGVTQTPKHLITATGQRVTLRCSPRSGDLSVYWYQQSLDQGLQFLIQYYNGEERAKGNILERFSAQQFPDLHSELNLSSLELGDSALYFCASSVVAGNTGELFFGEGSRLTVL.

This clonotype was observed a single time. This chain connects TRBV4-1 to TRBJ2-7; D uncertain. Trimming stripped 0 bases from V and 4 bases from J, with 7 bases between. The CDR3 has 13 residues. Germline V gives CDR1 MGHRA, CDR2 YSYEKL. The CDR3 DNA reads TGCGCCAGCAGCCAAGATACTCAATACGAGCAGTACGTC. It translates to CASSQDTQYEQYV.